This T cell receptor (beta chain) was profiled in a study of blood T cell repertoires in COVID-19. Generated by immunoSEQ multiplex PCR, the TCRdb table keeps only in-frame clones and is missing some. The table has about 80,000 clones, about four fifths seen once. In its sample, this clone was seen a few times. CDR3 size: 13 residues. CDR1 GTSNPN and CDR2 SVGIG come from the germline V gene (reference sequence). V was pared by 0 bases and J by 5 bases, with 8 bases between. The clonotype comes from a woman in her 70s with acute or convalescent COVID-19. The V gene is TRBV30, the J gene TRBJ2-1, with no clear D. The specimen sequenced was peripheral blood. Here the CDR3 reads CAWSVHRDNEQFF. The CDR3 bases are TGTGCCTGGAGTGTACACCGTGACAATGAGCAGTTCTTC. Full variable domain (outside the CDR3, taken from reference TRBV30 and TRBJ2-1): SQTIHQWPATLVQPVGSPLSLECTVEGTSNPNLYWYRQAAGRGLQLLFYSVGIGQISSEVPQNLSASRPQDRQFILSSKKLLLSDSGFYLCAWSVHRDNEQFFGPGTRLTVL.